Listed here are 9 T cell receptor beta chains from one sample, sequenced in a study of control samples from healthy donors and cancer patients. The assay was immunoSEQ multiplex PCR, and TCRdb's table has in-frame clones only and misses some. The data hold some 170,000 clones, with approximately 94% observed a single time. Material for sequencing was PBMCs. The receptor source for this set is a man aged 55-75 years with colorectal cancer.

The chain couples TRBV19 to TRBJ1-3; unclear D gene. CDR1 and CDR2 (germline): LNHDA, SQIVND (reference sequence). The CDR3 spans 13 residues. V was shortened by 7 bases and J by 4 bases, with 11 bases between the two germline ends. The CDR3 DNA follows: TGTGCCAGTACTGCCCGCGGGGGAAACACCATATATTTT. Translation: CASTARGGNTIYF.

The V gene is TRBV6-5, the J gene TRBJ1-1; tentative D call: TRBD1 (5 bases). Per germline, CDR1 MNHEY and CDR2 SVGAGI. The length of the CDR3 is 14 residues. The CDR3 region is CALGRDPGNTEAFF. CDR3 DNA sequence: TGTGCACTGGGGCGGGACCCGGGGAACACTGAAGCTTTCTTT.

V and J are TRBV9 and TRBJ1-2; D is perhaps TRBD1 (6 bases). The V and J ends lost 4 bases and 5 bases respectively, with 12 bases between them. CDR1 is SGDLS and CDR2 is YYNGEE in the germline V gene. The CDR3 is 13 residues long. CDR3 loop: CASSPTGLYGYTF. The CDR3 region has the DNA TGTGCCAGCAGCCCGACAGGACTTTATGGCTACACCTTC. Together with reference TRBV9 and TRBJ1-2, the CDR3 gives the full variable domain: DSGVTQTPKHLITATGQRVTLRCSPRSGDLSVYWYQQSLDQGLQFLIQYYNGEERAKGNILERFSAQQFPDLHSELNLSSLELGDSALYFCASSPTGLYGYTFGSGTRLTVV.

The rearrangement links TRBV24-1 to TRBJ2-5; 9 positions agree with TRBD1. J was trimmed by 5 bases and V by 0 bases; bases with no gene match: 9. The germline CDR1 and CDR2 sequences are KGHDR and SFDVKD. The CDR3 has 17 amino acids. The CDR3 nucleotides read TGTGCCACCAGTGATTTGATAGGACAGGGGAAACGGGAGACCCAGTACTTC. As protein: CATSDLIGQGKRETQYF.

The chain is built from TRBV27 and TRBJ1-2, with D perhaps TRBD1 (6 bases). Germline CDR1 reads MNHEY; CDR2 reads SMNVEV (reference sequence). The CDR3 has 15 residues. V lost 6 bases and J 1 base, leaving 15 bases between the germline ends. CDR3 bases: TGTGCCAGCAGGCCAGGGGCAAGGAATAACTATGGCTACACCTTC. It translates to CASRPGARNNYGYTF.

The V gene is TRBV10-2, the J gene TRBJ2-1, with D possibly matching TRBD1 (6 bases). The CDR3 has 15 residues. V lost 3 bases, J lost 7 bases, and 16 bases lay in between. Germline values: CDR1 WSHSY, CDR2 SAAADI. The CDR3 bases are TGCGCCAGCAGTGATTATGGGGGTAGGGGGAATGAGCAGTTCTTC. The encoded protein is CASSDYGGRGNEQFF.

The J gene is TRBJ2-3, the V gene TRBV5-4, with D maybe TRBD1 (6 bases). CDR1 is SGHNT, CDR2 YYREEE, per germline (reference sequence). V was cut by 5 bases and J by 2 bases, with 18 bases left in between. CDR3 length: 16 amino acids. Here the CDR3 DNA reads TGTGCCAGCAGTCCCGGGACACCGACAAACACAGATACGCAGTATTTT. It translates to CASSPGTPTNTDTQYF.

The J gene is TRBJ2-7, the V gene TRBV12-3 or TRBV12-4, with D unresolved. This CDR3 is built from 13 residues. With 7 bases removed from V and 7 bases from J, the gap between germline ends came to 17 bases. The CDR3 DNA follows: TGTGCCAGCACGCAAAGGGTCCTCGCGGAGCAGTACTTC. Its translation is CASTQRVLAEQYF.

The V call is TRBV4-1, the J call TRBJ1-1; the D gene is possibly TRBD1 (5 bases). The germline CDR1 and CDR2 sequences are MGHRA and YSYEKL. Trimming left V 3 bases short and J 3 bases short, with 11 bases between. The CDR3 totals 14 residues. The CDR3 DNA follows: TGCGCCAGCAGCCACTCGTGGGGGGACACTGAAGCTTTCTTT. Translating it yields CASSHSWGDTEAFF.